This paragraph reports one T cell receptor beta chain. The data belong to a study of blood T cell repertoires in COVID-19. Study-wide background: The cDNA or gDNA used as material had been derived from T cells, B-cell-depleted T cells, or PBMCs.

Germline V gene sequence: CDR1 LGHNA, CDR2 YSLEER. Trimming at V came to 4 bases and at J to 5 bases, leaving 5 bases not matched to a gene. The length of the CDR3 is 13 residues. As originally analysed: Researchers report that nucleated cell counts were estimated from reference gene primer amplification. Using immunoSEQ multiplex PCR, the repertoire was profiled, and TCRdb retains in-frame clones only, with some absent. V, J and clone size reflect that table, while D and trimming were determined from the DNA. The sample lists roughly 70,000 clones; nearly 80% were seen once. This rearrangement joins TRBV4-3 to TRBJ2-7; 7 bases are shared with TRBD1. The receptor was isolated from a woman aged 55 to 70 with acute or convalescent COVID-19. The specimen was peripheral blood. CDR3 in DNA: TGCGCCAGCAGCCGGACACAGGGGAACGAGCAGTACTTC. It specifies CASSRTQGNEQYF.